This record concerns one TCR beta chain sequence. This record belongs to a study of blood T cell repertoires in COVID-19. Study-level information: COVID-19 samples, acute and convalescent, were from the United States, Italy and Spain.

Only in-frame clones appear in the TCRdb table, and some are missing; sequencing was by immunoSEQ multiplex PCR. Here the sample spans approximately 69,000 clones, 81% being singletons. The CDR3 extends over 18 amino acids. CDR1 and CDR2 from the germline V gene are SGHNT and YENEEA. V dropped 4 bases and J dropped 0; count of bases not matched to a gene: 10. The TCR originated in a woman between 70 and 85 years old with acute or convalescent COVID-19. The chain combines TRBV11-3 with TRBJ2-1, with 9 nucleotides matching TRBD2. Sequenced: peripheral blood. The CDR3 DNA follows: TGTGCCAGCAGCTCCCCACTAGCGGGCACCTCCTCCTACAATGAGCAGTTCTTC. Amino acid sequence: CASSSPLAGTSSYNEQFF. Full variable domain (missing parts from reference TRBV11-3 and TRBJ2-1): EAGVVQSPRYKIIEKKQPVAFWCNPISGHNTLYWYLQNLGQGPELLIRYENEEAVDDSQLPKDRFSAERLKGVDSTLKIQPAELGDSAVYLCASSSPLAGTSSYNEQFFGPGTRLTVL.